The 30 T cell receptor beta chains below all came from one sample that was sequenced in a study of Ad26.COV2.S vaccination and SARS-CoV-2 variants. Documented treatment: about 20 received Ad26.COV2.S at low or high dose, single or two shots; several received placebo; per-sample allocation not given. Material that was analyzed had been drawn on day 63 after the first vaccine or placebo injection. The method was immunoSEQ multiplex PCR; TCRdb's version includes in-frame clones alone and lacks a portion of them. The sample has roughly 500,000 clones; roughly nine tenths are singletons. The input for sequencing was peripheral blood, taken in a trial of Ad26.COV2.S vaccine versus placebo. The receptors were gathered from a person aged 18-65 years who received the Ad26.COV2.S COVID-19 vaccine or a placebo.

This clone was counted a single time. The CDR3 loop reads CASKEGAGTDTQYF. CDR3 nucleotides: TGTGCCAGCAAGGAGGGGGCCGGCACAGATACGCAGTATTTT. The V and J genes are TRBV2 and TRBJ2-3; a possible D gene is TRBD1 (7 bases). The CDR3 runs to 14 residues. V lost 7 bases to trimming and J lost 1 base, with 12 bases between them. CDR1 and CDR2 (germline): SNHLY, FYNNEI.

J is TRBJ2-1 and V is TRBV9; D remains ambiguous. V was clipped by 0 bases and J by 5 bases, with 12 bases between them. The CDR3 covers 15 residues. Germline values: CDR1 SGDLS, CDR2 YYNGEE. In DNA, the CDR3 is TGTGCCAGCAGCGTAGAGGCTACACCTCACAATGAGCAGTTCTTC. Encoded protein: CASSVEATPHNEQFF.

The V gene is TRBV28, the J gene TRBJ2-1; TRBD2 matches at 10 bases. The CDR3 sequence is 18 residues long. CDR1 and CDR2 from the germline V gene are MDHEN and SYDVKM. V trimming: 3 bases; J trimming: 8 bases; junction bases outside the gene matches: 16. The CDR3 here is CASSLVLAGGPRVDEQFF. In nucleotides, the CDR3 is TGTGCCAGCAGTTTGGTTTTAGCGGGAGGCCCCAGGGTGGATGAGCAGTTCTTC.

In DNA form, the CDR3 reads TGTGCCAGCAGCCTTTTTAGAGGGGGCAATAACTATGGCTACACCTTC. It is translated as CASSLFRGGNNYGYTF. The rearrangement uses TRBV7-2 and TRBJ1-2; 7 nucleotides align to TRBD1. The CDR3 totals 16 residues. Germline assignment: CDR1 SGHTA and CDR2 FQGNSA. Trimming removed 5 bases from V and 1 base from J; junction bases left unmatched: 10.

The chain carries TRBV2 and TRBJ2-7; TRBD2 agrees at 7 bases. The CDR3 runs to 13 residues. Germline CDR1 SNHLY, CDR2 FYNNEI. V dropped 7 bases and J dropped 4; count of bases not matched to a gene: 7. CDR3: CASKTSVEYEQYV. CDR3 DNA: TGTGCCAGCAAAACTAGCGTCGAGTACGAGCAGTACGTC.

V is TRBV28 and J is TRBJ2-3; 9 nucleotides match TRBD1. Germline V gene data show CDR1 as MDHEN and CDR2 as SYDVKM. Trimming cost V 8 bases and J 4 bases; bases outside gene matches: 13. This CDR3 is 16 amino acids long. Here the CDR3 DNA reads TGTGCCAGCCCTCCTGAGGGACAGGGTAGGGCAGATACGCAGTATTTT. Translated, it gives CASPPEGQGRADTQYF.

The CDR3 nucleotides read TGTGCCAGCAGCTTAGTAGCCAAGCCGGATGGCTACACCTTC. Amino acids: CASSLVAKPDGYTF. The V gene is TRBV7-2, the J gene TRBJ1-2; no clear D gene. The CDR3 runs to 14 residues. Germline-derived CDR1 and CDR2 are SGHTA and FQGNSA. V was shortened by 1 base and J by 6 bases, with 12 bases between the two germline ends.

The rearrangement links TRBV18 to TRBJ2-2; D remains unclear. Trimming pared 1 base from V and 4 bases from J, leaving 13 bases between. Germline V gene sequence: CDR1 KGHSH, CDR2 LQKENI. This CDR3 region has 16 residues. The CDR3 protein is CASSPLYRVGTGELFF. CDR3 sequence (DNA): TGTGCCAGCTCACCACTTTATCGTGTAGGCACCGGGGAGCTGTTTTTT. Looking up the rest from reference TRBV18 and TRBJ2-2 gives the full variable domain: NAGVMQNPRHLVRRRGQEARLRCSPMKGHSHVYWYRQLPEEGLKFMVYLQKENIIDESGMPKERFSAEFPKEGPSILRIQQVVRGDSAAYFCASSPLYRVGTGELFFGEGSRLTVL.

The chain carries TRBV4-3 and TRBJ1-2; possibly TRBD1 for D (5 bases). There are 15 residues in the CDR3. In germline, CDR1 is LGHNA, CDR2 YSLEER. The V gene lost 0 bases and the J gene lost 9 bases, with 17 bases spanning the gap. CDR3 protein: CASSQELRGEMSYTF. In nucleotides, the CDR3 is TGCGCCAGCAGCCAAGAGCTTAGGGGAGAGATGAGCTACACCTTC.

The chain joins TRBV30 to TRBJ2-3; TRBD2 matches 13 bases. Per germline, CDR1 GTSNPN and CDR2 SVGIG (reference sequence). J was trimmed by 4 bases and V by 8 bases; bases with no gene match: 3. This CDR3 is built from 13 residues. For the CDR3, the DNA is TGTGCCAGGACTAGCGGGGGAGCAGATACGCAGTATTTT. It specifies CARTSGGADTQYF.

The J gene is TRBJ2-1, the V gene TRBV9, with D uncertain. The CDR3 has 15 residues. V gave up 2 bases and J gave up 3 bases, with 12 bases separating them. The germline V gene has CDR1 SGDLS and CDR2 YYNGEE. In DNA form, the CDR3 reads TGTGCCAGCAGCGTGGGCCCCCGACTCTACAATGAGCAGTTCTTC. Amino acid sequence: CASSVGPRLYNEQFF.

As for this clone: Other DNA sequences in this specimen translate into the identical CDR3. The CDR3 region is CASSSYNSPLHF. The DNA of the CDR3 is TGTGCCAGCAGCTCATATAATTCACCCCTCCACTTT. The rearrangement joins TRBV7-2 to TRBJ1-6; no clear D. Germline V gene lookup returns CDR1 SGHTA and CDR2 FQGNSA. V was shortened by 4 bases and J by 4 bases, with 2 bases between the two germline ends. The CDR3 consists of 12 residues.

Of note for this clone: The same CDR3 also results from other DNA sequences found in this sample. The V and J genes are TRBV5-1 and TRBJ1-2; D remains ambiguous. The germline V gene encodes CDR1 SGHRS and CDR2 YFSETQ. CDR3 length: 14 residues. Trimming shortened V by 2 bases and J by 2 bases, and 10 bases separated the two germline ends. CDR3 residues: CASSFQDLNYGYTF. The CDR3 DNA reads TGCGCCAGCAGCTTTCAGGATTTGAACTATGGCTACACCTTC.

The V and J genes are TRBV6-1 and TRBJ1-4, with TRBD1 matching over 11 bases. With 6 bases clipped from V and 13 bases from J, the junction kept 7 bases outside the gene matches. The CDR3 loop spans 13 amino acids. Germline values: CDR1 MNHNS, CDR2 SASEGT. This chain's CDR3 is CASRDRGQGGLFF. The CDR3 DNA reads TGTGCCAGCAGGGACAGGGGGCAGGGAGGACTGTTTTTT.

This chain links TRBV4-3 with TRBJ2-7, with a tentative D call TRBD1 (5 bases). The CDR3 loop spans 15 amino acids. Per the germline V gene, CDR1 is LGHNA and CDR2 is YSLEER. V was cut by 2 bases and J by 3 bases, with 14 bases left in between. CDR3 in amino acids: CASSQLGQGDYEQYV. The CDR3 region has the DNA TGCGCCAGCAGCCAACTAGGACAAGGGGACTACGAGCAGTACGTC.

The rearrangement links TRBV6-5 to TRBJ1-4, with unresolved D. Germline assignment: CDR1 MNHEY and CDR2 SVGAGI. Trimming removed 6 bases at V and 4 bases at J, with 15 bases between. CDR3 length equals 15 residues. The CDR3 DNA reads as TGTGCCAGCAGCAGCCTACCAGGCTTTAATGAAAAACTGTTTTTT. The encoded protein is CASSSLPGFNEKLFF.

V is TRBV6-6 and J is TRBJ1-6; 9 bases align to TRBD1. The junction had 7 bases not matched to a gene; V was cut back by 5 bases and J by 2 bases. CDR3 length: 17 residues. Germline loops: CDR1 MNHNY, CDR2 SVGAGI (reference sequence). CDR3 sequence reads: CASSRWDRAAYNSPLHF. CDR3 DNA: TGTGCCAGCAGTAGATGGGACAGGGCGGCCTATAATTCACCCCTCCACTTT.

This chain links TRBV5-6 with TRBJ1-1; D remains unclear. The CDR3 totals 15 residues. Trimming stripped 0 bases from V and 3 bases from J, with 12 bases between. Germline assignment: CDR1 SGHDT and CDR2 YYEEEE. The DNA of the CDR3 is TGTGCCAGCAGCTTGGTGTGGGGTAGGGACACTGAAGCTTTCTTT. This sequence encodes CASSLVWGRDTEAFF.

CDR3 DNA: TGTGCCAGCAGCCCAGGGGCAGGGAACTATGGCTACACCTTC. Protein sequence: CASSPGAGNYGYTF. V usage is TRBV11-2 and J usage is TRBJ1-2; a weak D match, TRBD1 (6 bases). The V gene's germline CDR1 is SGHAT and CDR2 FQNNGV. The CDR3 length is 14 residues. Trimming removed 5 bases at V and 2 bases at J, with 12 bases between.

The J gene is TRBJ1-2, the V gene TRBV30, with a possible D match to TRBD1 (6 bases). Germline V gene lookup returns CDR1 GTSNPN and CDR2 SVGIG (reference sequence). This CDR3 spans 14 amino acids. V lost 0 bases and J lost 3, with 11 bases in between. CDR3 amino acids: CAWSVGGLHYGYTF. The CDR3 bases are TGTGCCTGGAGTGTCGGGGGGCTGCACTATGGCTACACCTTC.

The chain couples TRBV3-1 (or the pseudogene TRBV3-2) to TRBJ2-7; the match to TRBD1 covers 8 bases. V was pared by 0 bases and J by 3 bases, with 4 bases of the junction left unmatched. The germline V gene has CDR1 LGHDT and CDR2 YNNKEL (reference sequence). The CDR3 runs to 15 residues. As DNA, the CDR3 is TGTGCCAGCAGCCAAGATGAGGACAGGGACTACGAGCAGTACGTC. Amino acids: CASSQDEDRDYEQYV.

The V gene is TRBV7-3, the J gene TRBJ2-3, with D maybe TRBD1 (6 bases). This CDR3 is built from 15 residues. CDR1 SGHTA and CDR2 FQGTGA come from the germline V gene. Trimming cost V 2 bases and J 0 bases, with 9 bases left between them. The DNA for the CDR3 is TGTGCCAGCAGCTTAGGACAGTCTAGCACAGATACGCAGTATTTT. Its protein product is CASSLGQSSTDTQYF.

The chain combines TRBV7-8 with TRBJ2-7; D is undetermined. Trimming left V 3 bases short and J 7 bases short, with 16 bases between. Per germline, CDR1 SGHVS and CDR2 FQNEAQ. This CDR3 has 14 amino acids. CDR3 coding DNA: TGTGCCAGCAGCTTTTACCGGGCCCCGAGGGAGCAGTACGTC. It specifies CASSFYRAPREQYV.

The chain uses TRBV7-9 and TRBJ2-4; TRBD1 is a possible D gene (6 bases). CDR3 length equals 12 residues. V gave up 5 bases and J gave up 6 bases, with 8 bases separating them. Per the germline V gene, CDR1 is SEHNR and CDR2 is FQNEAQ (reference sequence). Written as DNA, the CDR3 is TGTGCCAGCAGCATACAGGGAAACATTCAGTACTTC. It codes for CASSIQGNIQYF.

J is TRBJ2-1 and V is TRBV5-1; the D gene is possibly TRBD2 (6 bases). The V end was cut by 1 base, the J end by 4 bases, with 12 bases between. CDR3 length: 15 amino acids. Germline CDR1 SGHRS, CDR2 YFSETQ. CDR3 in DNA: TGCGCCAGCAGCTTGCCGAGCGGGTTTTACAATGAGCAGTTCTTC. It yields the protein CASSLPSGFYNEQFF.

This clone was detected only once. The chain has TRBV6-5 and TRBJ2-7, with D possibly being TRBD1 or TRBD2 (5 bases each). V lost 5 bases and J lost 4, with 15 bases in between. CDR3 length: 14 residues. Germline lookup yields CDR1 MNHEY and CDR2 SVGAGI. The CDR3 loop is CASSIGASSYEQYF. CDR3 coding DNA: TGTGCCAGCAGTATCGGGGCCTCCTCTTACGAGCAGTACTTC.

This rearrangement joins TRBV11-2 to TRBJ1-1; D uncertain. The V gene's germline CDR1 is SGHAT and CDR2 FQNNGV. V was pared by 2 bases and J by 6 bases, with 10 bases between. The CDR3 runs to 13 residues. As DNA, the CDR3 is TGTGCCAGCAGCTTATCGCAAGGACCTGAAGCTTTCTTT. This gives the protein CASSLSQGPEAFF.

The chain joins TRBV2 to TRBJ2-2; 8 bases match TRBD1. Germline CDR1 and CDR2: SNHLY and FYNNEI. Trimming removed 7 bases from V and 3 bases from J; junction bases left unmatched: 4. The CDR3 contains 14 residues. The CDR3 nucleotides read TGTGCCAGCACCGAGGACAGGGACACCGGGGAGCTGTTTTTT. It yields the protein CASTEDRDTGELFF.

The rearrangement joins TRBV7-2 to TRBJ2-7, with 8 bases matching TRBD1. With 6 bases clipped from V and 0 bases from J, the junction kept 10 bases outside the gene matches. CDR1 and CDR2 (germline): SGHTA, FQGNSA. This CDR3 has 16 amino acids. The CDR3 here is CASSKDGTGSSYEQYF. The CDR3 DNA reads as TGTGCCAGCAGTAAAGATGGGACAGGTTCCTCCTACGAGCAGTACTTC.

The V and J genes are TRBV27 and TRBJ2-7; D is uncertain. Between the trimmed V and J ends, which lost 0 bases and 6 bases, there was a span of 9 bases. The CDR3 sequence is 13 residues long. Germline CDR1 reads MNHEY; CDR2 reads SMNVEV (reference sequence). The CDR3 loop reads CASSLSPWSEQYF. The CDR3 nucleotides read TGTGCCAGCAGTTTATCCCCGTGGTCCGAGCAGTACTTC.